The next 19 T cell receptor beta chains were all read from a single sample in a study of cytomegalovirus exposure and HLA in healthy donors. Amplification used 60 Vbeta primers and 13 Jbeta primers. The method was immunoSEQ multiplex PCR; TCRdb's version includes in-frame clones alone and lacks a portion of them. The sample yields about 210,000 clones, approximately 80% seen once. Sequenced input: PBMCs. The receptor source for this set is a man aged 25 to 45 in good health and CMV-seronegative.

The chain employs TRBV6-6 and TRBJ2-7; D is ambiguous. The CDR3 runs 12 residues. In germline, CDR1 is MNHNY, CDR2 SVGAGI (reference sequence). With 2 bases removed from V and 3 bases from J, the gap between germline ends came to 5 bases. CDR3 DNA sequence: TGTGCCAGCAGTTACAACGGCTACGAGCAGTACTTC. It yields the protein CASSYNGYEQYF.

This clone was counted a single time. The V and J genes are TRBV18 and TRBJ2-3, with 14 positions matching TRBD2. Losses at the gene ends were 5 bases for V and 1 base for J; bases not matched to a gene: 8. CDR3 length: 18 amino acids. Germline V gives CDR1 KGHSH, CDR2 LQKENI. DNA of the CDR3: TGTGCCAGCTCATGGAGCGGGACTAGCGGGGGCCGCACAGATACGCAGTATTTT. This translates into CASSWSGTSGGRTDTQYF. The variable domain in full, with the rest retrieved from reference TRBV18 and TRBJ2-3, is NAGVMQNPRHLVRRRGQEARLRCSPMKGHSHVYWYRQLPEEGLKFMVYLQKENIIDESGMPKERFSAEFPKEGPSILRIQQVVRGDSAAYFCASSWSGTSGGRTDTQYFGPGTRLTVL.

This chain joins TRBV11-2 and TRBJ1-2; 10 nucleotides align to TRBD1. Germline V lookup: CDR1 SGHAT, CDR2 FQNNGV. The CDR3 sequence is 15 residues long. V gave up 1 base and J gave up 8 bases; unmatched junction bases: 7. CDR3 bases: TGTGCCAGCAGCTTAGTAGGGACAGGGGCAGAAGGCTACACCTTC. As protein: CASSLVGTGAEGYTF. The variable domain in full, completed from reference TRBV11-2 and TRBJ1-2, reads EAGVAQSPRYKIIEKRQSVAFWCNPISGHATLYWYQQILGQGPKLLIQFQNNGVVDDSQLPKDRFSAERLKGVDSTLKIQPAKLEDSAVYLCASSLVGTGAEGYTFGSGTRLTVV.

This sequence joins TRBV6-5 and TRBJ1-1; 7 nucleotides agree with TRBD1. V lost 6 bases and J lost 2; bases outside the gene matches: 3. CDR1 is MNHEY and CDR2 is SVGAGI in the germline V gene. The CDR3 has 13 amino acids. The CDR3 sequence is CASRGQLNTEAFF. The CDR3 DNA reads TGTGCCAGCAGGGGACAGCTAAACACTGAAGCTTTCTTT.

This CDR3 is CATSEARGSGYTF. The CDR3, as DNA: TGTGCCACTTCCGAGGCTCGGGGGTCTGGCTACACCTTC. The chain is built from TRBV28 and TRBJ1-2; tentatively, D is TRBD1 (5 bases). Between the trimmed V and J ends, which lost 10 bases and 7 bases, there was a span of 19 bases. Germline V gene lookup returns CDR1 MDHEN and CDR2 SYDVKM. The CDR3 covers 13 residues.

The chain joins TRBV29-1 to TRBJ1-5, with TRBD1 as a possible D gene (5 bases). In germline, CDR1 is SQVTM, CDR2 ANQGSEA. V lost 5 bases and J 8 bases, leaving 16 bases between the germline ends. The CDR3 is made up of 13 amino acids. The CDR3 is CSVSGLEGEPQHF. The CDR3 DNA follows: TGCAGCGTTTCCGGGTTAGAAGGGGAGCCCCAGCATTTT.

J is TRBJ1-5 and V is TRBV28; unclear D gene. The CDR3 totals 13 residues. CDR1 and CDR2 (germline): MDHEN, SYDVKM. With 6 bases removed from V and 4 bases from J, the gap between germline ends came to 10 bases. The CDR3 DNA is TGTGCCAGCAGGGCAGATTTTAATCAGCCCCAGCATTTT. As protein: CASRADFNQPQHF. The full variable domain, its missing parts supplied by reference TRBV28 and TRBJ1-5, is DVKVTQSSRYLVKRTGEKVFLECVQDMDHENMFWYRQDPGLGLRLIYFSYDVKMKEKGDIPEGYSVSREKKERFSLILESASTNQTSMYLCASRADFNQPQHFGDGTRLSIL.

The V gene is TRBV7-8, the J gene TRBJ1-3; TRBD1 is a possible D gene (5 bases). The germline CDR1 and CDR2 sequences are SGHVS and FQNEAQ. The CDR3 is 13 residues long. V was clipped by 5 bases and J by 5 bases, with 10 bases between them. In DNA form, the CDR3 reads TGTGCCAGCAGCCCAGGGTCGCGAAACACCATATATTTT. Residues: CASSPGSRNTIYF. Complete variable domain (other parts from reference TRBV7-8 and TRBJ1-3): GAGVSQSPRYKVAKRGQDVALRCDPISGHVSLFWYQQALGQGPEFLTYFQNEAQLDKSGLPSDRFFAERPEGSVSTLKIQRTQQEDSAVYLCASSPGSRNTIYFGEGSWLTVV.

The V and J genes are TRBV15 and TRBJ1-2, with D unclear. The CDR3 spans 15 residues. V lost 1 base and J lost 6, with 15 bases in between. Per germline, CDR1 LNHNV and CDR2 YYDKDF (reference sequence). The CDR3 bases are TGTGCCACCAGCAGAGGCCTCCTCATCGGGGATGGCTACACCTTC. It codes for CATSRGLLIGDGYTF.

V gene TRBV19 combines with J gene TRBJ1-1, with D perhaps matching TRBD1 (5 bases). The V gene's germline CDR1 is LNHDA and CDR2 SQIVND (reference sequence). The CDR3 loop spans 15 amino acids. Trimming cost V 5 bases and J 4 bases, with 17 bases left between them. The DNA for the CDR3 is TGTGCCAGTAGTGGGGCAGGATCTTTTTTCACTGAAGCTTTCTTT. This gives the protein CASSGAGSFFTEAFF.

The gene calls are TRBV7-8 and TRBJ2-7; maybe TRBD1 (5 bases). This CDR3 has 14 residues. CDR1 and CDR2 from the germline V gene are SGHVS and FQNEAQ. The V end was cut by 4 bases, the J end by 6 bases, with 16 bases between. The CDR3 loop reads CASSSNVDRPEQYF. CDR3 in DNA: TGTGCCAGCAGCTCGAACGTAGACAGACCCGAGCAGTACTTC. Drawing the rest from reference TRBV7-8 and TRBJ2-7, the complete variable domain is GAGVSQSPRYKVAKRGQDVALRCDPISGHVSLFWYQQALGQGPEFLTYFQNEAQLDKSGLPSDRFFAERPEGSVSTLKIQRTQQEDSAVYLCASSSNVDRPEQYFGPGTRLTVT.

The rearrangement links TRBV9 to TRBJ2-7; TRBD2 agrees at 9 bases. Trimming at V came to 3 bases and at J to 2 bases, leaving 9 bases not matched to a gene. Germline CDR1 is SGDLS and CDR2 is YYNGEE. The CDR3 spans 16 residues. CDR3 loop: CASSAREGTSPYEQYF. The CDR3 DNA reads as TGTGCCAGCAGCGCGAGGGAGGGGACTAGCCCCTACGAGCAGTACTTC.

The V call is TRBV4-1, the J call TRBJ2-7; TRBD2 agrees at 12 bases. From germline, CDR1 is MGHRA and CDR2 YSYEKL. The CDR3 is made up of 16 amino acids. Trimming took 6 bases from V and 5 from J; bases not matched to a gene: 11. As DNA, the CDR3 is TGCGCCAGCAGGCCGGTCCTAGCGGGGGGGAAGAACGAGCAGTACTTC. Translating gives CASRPVLAGGKNEQYF.

The chain links TRBV7-6 to TRBJ2-1, with D possibly being TRBD1 (5 bases). Trimming removed 4 bases at V and 2 bases at J, with 12 bases between. Germline CDR1 SGHVS, CDR2 FNYEAQ. The CDR3 has 15 residues. CDR3 sequence reads: CASSSPTATYNEQFF. The CDR3 DNA is TGTGCCAGCAGCTCCCCGACAGCCACCTACAATGAGCAGTTCTTC. Full variable domain (missing parts from reference TRBV7-6 and TRBJ2-1): GAGVSQSPRYKVTKRGQDVALRCDPISGHVSLYWYRQALGQGPEFLTYFNYEAQQDKSGLPNDRFSAERPEGSISTLTIQRTEQRDSAMYRCASSSPTATYNEQFFGPGTRLTVL.

CDR3 sequence: CASSGQGYNSPLHF. The CDR3 DNA reads TGTGCCAGCAGTGGACAGGGCTATAATTCACCCCTCCACTTT. The chain couples TRBV25-1 to TRBJ1-6; 7 bases agree with TRBD1. Germline CDR1 and CDR2: MGHDK and SYGVNS. CDR3 length: 14 residues. Unmatched junction bases numbered 0, after V lost 4 bases and J lost 3 bases.

The chain links TRBV18 to TRBJ2-2; D is uncertain. The CDR3 totals 15 residues. Germline CDR1 reads KGHSH; CDR2 reads LQKENI. Trimming left V 3 bases short and J 4 bases short, with 12 bases between. The CDR3 coding sequence is TGTGCCAGCTCACCTGATCTAGGCGGCACCGGGGAGCTGTTTTTT. Its translation is CASSPDLGGTGELFF. The variable domain in full, with the rest retrieved from reference TRBV18 and TRBJ2-2, is NAGVMQNPRHLVRRRGQEARLRCSPMKGHSHVYWYRQLPEEGLKFMVYLQKENIIDESGMPKERFSAEFPKEGPSILRIQQVVRGDSAAYFCASSPDLGGTGELFFGEGSRLTVL.

V usage is TRBV27 and J usage is TRBJ1-5; 8 nucleotides agree with TRBD1. CDR1 is MNHEY and CDR2 is SMNVEV in the germline V gene (reference sequence). The CDR3 totals 17 residues. The V segment lost 5 bases and the J segment 3 bases; nucleotides outside the gene matches: 12. CDR3 DNA sequence: TGTGCCAGCAGTCCAAAACCAGGACAGGGCTTCAATCAGCCCCAGCATTTT. Translating it yields CASSPKPGQGFNQPQHF.

V usage is TRBV10-3 and J usage is TRBJ1-6; a weak D match, TRBD1 (6 bases). From germline, CDR1 is ENHRY and CDR2 SYGVKD. V was clipped by 2 bases and J by 9 bases, with 20 bases between them. CDR3 length: 17 residues. The chain's CDR3 is CAISERQVQVGISPLHF. DNA of the CDR3: TGTGCCATCAGTGAGCGACAGGTCCAGGTGGGAATTTCACCCCTCCACTTT.

The V and J genes are TRBV5-1 and TRBJ2-3, with 9 bases fitting TRBD1. The germline gives CDR1 SGHRS, CDR2 YFSETQ. The CDR3 runs to 14 residues. J gave up 6 bases and V 4 bases, and 6 bases lay outside the gene matches. CDR3 loop: CASSPGTGRDTQYF. As DNA, the CDR3 is TGCGCCAGCAGCCCTGGGACAGGGAGGGATACGCAGTATTTT.